These T cell receptor beta chains were read from a single sample in a study of regulatory T cells in long-lasting Graves disease. MiXCR, run by TCRdb on the multiplex PCR reads, gives a single entry per CDR3 protein. The table lists around 400,000 distinct CDR3 sequences, about 15% of them singletons. The same sample was also used in a study of T cells in Graves' hyperthyroidism and ophthalmopathy.

Sequencing used peripheral blood mononuclear cells (PBMCs), obtained at new diagnosis, from a patient treated with antithyroid drugs. These receptors were taken from a woman between 35 and 50 years old with Graves disease. Both conserved end residues are part of each CDR3. D genes are given only for firm matches. Size values are once, few and many counts, or a class for expanded clones, and some rows have none.

-	TRBV4-2	few	TRBJ1-1	CASSQVASTEAFF	TGTGCCAGCAGCCAAGTTGCCTCGACTGAAGCTTTCTTT
-	TRBV18	many	TRBJ2-1	CASSPANNEQFF	TGTGCCAGCTCACCAGCGAACAATGAGCAGTTCTTC
-	TRBV29-1	many	TRBJ2-2	CSVDSGTYTGELFF	TGCAGCGTTGATTCCGGGACGTACACCGGGGAGCTGTTTTTT
-	TRBV24-1	many	TRBJ2-2	CATRNSQNTGELFF	TGTGCCACCAGAAACTCACAGAACACCGGGGAGCTGTTTTTT
-	TRBV18	-	TRBJ1-1	CASSPLLGGTEAFF	TGTGCCAGCTCACCGCTTTTGGGAGGCACTGAAGCTTTCTTT
TRBD2	TRBV11-2	-	TRBJ2-3	CASSQGLAGGRAPDTQYF	TGTGCCAGCAGCCAGGGACTAGCGGGAGGGCGGGCGCCAGATACGCAGTATTTT
-	TRBV11-2	-	TRBJ2-1	CASSLSTAYNEQFF	TGTGCCAGCAGCTTATCTACAGCCTACAATGAGCAGTTCTTC
TRBD2	TRBV25-1	many	TRBJ2-7	CASSRGGSLLEQYF	TGTGCCAGCTCGCGGGGGGGAAGCCTTTTGGAGCAGTACTTC
-	TRBV28	many	TRBJ2-7	CATPVRGREQYF	TGTGCCACCCCCGTGCGGGGACGCGAGCAGTACTTC
-	TRBV3-1	many	TRBJ1-5	CASSQGSMSNQPQHF	TGTGCCAGCAGCCAAGGCAGTATGAGCAATCAGCCCCAGCATTTT
TRBD2	TRBV19	few	TRBJ2-2	CASSIPYRISGRVTGELFF	TGTGCCAGTAGTATCCCCTACCGGATTAGCGGGAGAGTCACCGGGGAGCTGTTTTTT
TRBD1	TRBV18	-	TRBJ2-1	CASSPGQEQLF	TGTGCCAGCTCACCGGGACAGGAGCAGCTCTTC
TRBD1	TRBV30	many	TRBJ1-5	CAWGQGGNQPQHF	TGTGCCTGGGGACAGGGGGGCAATCAGCCCCAGCATTTT
-	TRBV2	many	TRBJ2-5	CASSESGAETQYF	TGTGCCAGCAGTGAAAGTGGGGCCGAGACCCAGTACTTC
-	TRBV18	many	TRBJ1-1	CASSPGLEAFF	TGTGCCAGCTCACCGGGCCTTGAAGCTTTCTTT
-	TRBV3-1	few	TRBJ2-1	CASSPRQQREQFF	TGTGCCAGCAGCCCTAGGCAGCAGCGGGAGCAGTTCTTC
-	TRBV20-1	-	TRBJ1-5	CSARDPQQGTHF	TGCAGTGCTAGAGACCCCCAGCAGGGGACCCATTTT
TRBD1	TRBV25-1	many	TRBJ2-2	CASSDTGGIGELFF	TGTGCCAGCAGTGATACAGGGGGCATCGGGGAGCTGTTTTTT